The source of this TCR beta chain is a study of vaccination and CD4 T cells after COVID-19. The Oncomine TCR Beta short-read assay sequenced DNA from cultured CD4+ T cells. From the PCR reads, TCRdb called clonotypes with MiXCR, one entry per CDR3 protein. The data show about 20,000 distinct CDR3 sequences, roughly a quarter seen once. This CDR3 region has 14 residues. Trimming took 4 bases from V and 10 from J; bases not matched to a gene: 7. CDR1 and CDR2 from the germline V gene are MNHEY and SMNVEV (reference sequence). This clonotype came up a few times. What it recognizes is unknown. The treatment denotes: approximately 10-day PBMC culture with coronavirus spike peptide pools or control peptides (ViraFEST assay). Days 3 and 7 saw half the medium replaced with fresh IL-2 medium.

This sequence joins TRBV27 and TRBJ1-6; 7 bases match TRBD1. Input material: cultured CD4+ T cells from blood. The receptor was derived from a human donor with COVID-19. In DNA form, the CDR3 reads TGTGCCAGCAGTTCCACAGGGGTCGGGTCACCCCTCCACTTT. The encoded protein is CASSSTGVGSPLHF.